One sample yielded the 27 T cell receptor beta chains listed below, sequenced in a study of blood T cell repertoires in COVID-19. Assay used: immunoSEQ multiplex PCR; TCRdb lists only in-frame clones, some missing. Here the sample spans 200,000 to 250,000 clones, less than 85% being singletons. Sequencing was done on a sample of peripheral blood. Receptor source: a woman of 80 years or more with COVID-19, enrolled during active disease.

This clone was observed once. The CDR3 nucleotides are TGTGCCAGCAGTTACTCATCAGGGGTAGATGGAAACACCATATATTTT. Translating it yields CASSYSSGVDGNTIYF. The chain couples TRBV6-5 to TRBJ1-3; a possible D gene is TRBD1 (6 bases). The CDR3 is 16 residues long. The V gene lost 0 bases and the J gene lost 3 bases, with 12 bases spanning the gap. In germline, CDR1 is MNHEY, CDR2 SVGAGI.

The J gene is TRBJ1-2, the V gene TRBV10-3; perhaps TRBD1 as D (6 bases). CDR1 is ENHRY and CDR2 is SYGVKD in the germline V gene. CDR3 length: 14 residues. Between the trimmed V and J ends, which lost 2 bases and 4 bases, there was a span of 11 bases. The chain's CDR3 is CAISEPTGTYGYTF. The CDR3 DNA is TGTGCCATCAGTGAGCCTACAGGGACCTATGGCTACACCTTC.

The V gene is TRBV5-1, the J gene TRBJ1-1; 7 bases align to TRBD1. J gave up 4 bases and V 0 bases, and 6 bases lay outside the gene matches. Germline V gene data show CDR1 as SGHRS and CDR2 as YFSETQ. This CDR3 is 15 amino acids long. In nucleotides, the CDR3 is TGCGCCAGCAGCTTGGGGACAGGCCCGGGCACTGAAGCTTTCTTT. It yields the protein CASSLGTGPGTEAFF.

The chain employs TRBV3-1 (or the pseudogene TRBV3-2) and TRBJ1-2; a possible D gene is TRBD1 (5 bases). The CDR3 is made up of 15 amino acids. CDR1 is LGHDT and CDR2 is YNNKEL in the germline V gene (reference sequence). V lost 0 bases and J 8 bases, leaving 16 bases between the germline ends. DNA of the CDR3: TGTGCCAGCAGCCAAGAGTCCCAAGGGGCTGGAGGCTACACCTTC. Translating it yields CASSQESQGAGGYTF.

J is TRBJ2-4 and V is TRBV27; D perhaps matches TRBD2 (6 bases). This CDR3 contains 17 residues. V was pared by 2 bases and J by 8 bases, with 22 bases between. Germline assignment: CDR1 MNHEY and CDR2 SMNVEV (reference sequence). The CDR3 sequence: CASSLTAREGGVHIQYF. DNA for the CDR3: TGTGCCAGCAGTTTAACGGCCCGTGAGGGCGGGGTGCACATTCAGTACTTC.

J is TRBJ2-5 and V is TRBV9; maybe TRBD2 (6 bases). This CDR3 has 15 amino acids. In germline, CDR1 is SGDLS, CDR2 YYNGEE. Trimming shortened V by 0 bases and J by 2 bases, and 11 bases separated the two germline ends. The CDR3 DNA reads as TGTGCCAGCAGCGTAGGCACTAGCCAGCAAGAGACCCAGTACTTC. Protein product: CASSVGTSQQETQYF.

There are a few counts of this clone. The rearrangement joins TRBV2 to TRBJ1-5; TRBD1 might be the D (6 bases). The V gene's germline CDR1 is SNHLY and CDR2 FYNNEI. Trimming cost V 2 bases and J 7 bases, with 12 bases left between them. The CDR3 totals 14 residues. CDR3 amino acids: CASSERERGQPQHF. CDR3 bases: TGTGCCAGCAGTGAACGCGAGAGGGGGCAGCCCCAGCATTTT.

In this sample, this clone turned up a few times. This chain joins TRBV5-1 and TRBJ1-2; 9 bases line up with TRBD1. The V gene end was trimmed by 4 bases and the J gene end by 6 bases; junction bases not matched to a gene: 10. The germline V gene has CDR1 SGHRS and CDR2 YFSETQ. The CDR3 loop spans 15 amino acids. The CDR3 reads CASSPGQGPSNGYTF. The DNA for the CDR3 is TGCGCCAGCAGCCCGGGACAGGGCCCGTCTAATGGCTACACCTTC.

This chain joins TRBV7-8 and TRBJ2-5; 8 nucleotides match TRBD2. The CDR3 has 16 amino acids. Germline CDR1 is SGHVS and CDR2 is FQNEAQ. With 5 bases clipped from V and 4 bases from J, the junction kept 12 bases outside the gene matches. This CDR3 is CASSRRGAGVGETQYF. Written as DNA, the CDR3 is TGTGCCAGCAGCCGCCGGGGAGCGGGAGTTGGAGAGACCCAGTACTTC.

As to this clone: The same CDR3 also results from other DNA sequences found in this sample. This chain joins TRBV28 and TRBJ2-2, with 9 bases lining up with TRBD1. CDR1 MDHEN and CDR2 SYDVKM come from the germline V gene. The CDR3 covers 15 residues. With V trimmed by 4 bases and J by 2 bases, 2 bases remained unmatched. The CDR3 DNA reads TGTGCCAGCAGTTCGGGACAGGGTAACACCGGGGAGCTGTTTTTT. Encoded protein: CASSSGQGNTGELFF.

The chain couples TRBV7-2 to TRBJ1-1, with D unclear. CDR1 is SGHTA, CDR2 FQGNSA, per germline. The V and J ends lost 1 base and 7 bases respectively, with 19 bases between them. The CDR3 is 16 residues long. The CDR3 nucleotides are TGTGCCAGCAGCTTAGTCTCGGGAACTCCTATCAGTGAAGCTTTCTTT. Translated, it gives CASSLVSGTPISEAFF.

This clone was counted a few times. The chain carries TRBV18 and TRBJ1-6; TRBD1 matches at 10 bases. In germline, CDR1 is KGHSH, CDR2 LQKENI. This CDR3 region has 13 residues. Unmatched junction bases numbered 3, after V lost 8 bases and J lost 8 bases. CDR3 loop: CASTTGGDSPLHF. The CDR3, as DNA: TGTGCCAGCACGACAGGGGGCGATTCACCCCTCCACTTT.

The gene calls are TRBV29-1 and TRBJ2-2, with 11 bases fitting TRBD2. CDR1 is SQVTM, CDR2 ANQGSEA, per germline. The CDR3 is made up of 17 amino acids. V lost 5 bases and J lost 2; bases outside the gene matches: 10. CDR3 protein: CSVLRGSGRGNTGELFF. The CDR3, as DNA: TGCAGCGTTCTTCGGGGTAGCGGGAGGGGTAACACCGGGGAGCTGTTTTTT.

Written as DNA, the CDR3 is TGTGCCAGCAGTTACAACTTGGAGGGTGGAGGCTACACCTTC. Its translation is CASSYNLEGGGYTF. The chain employs TRBV27 and TRBJ1-2; D remains ambiguous. Deletions cut 4 bases from V and 8 bases from J, with 17 bases between. This CDR3 is built from 14 residues. CDR1 and CDR2 (germline): MNHEY, SMNVEV (reference sequence).

The chain employs TRBV2 and TRBJ1-6; TRBD1 is a possible D gene (5 bases). Trimming took 8 bases from V and 7 from J, leaving 12 bases between them. Germline V gene sequence: CDR1 SNHLY, CDR2 FYNNEI. This CDR3 has 13 residues. In DNA form, the CDR3 reads TGTGCCAGCCTAAGGCAGGGAAATTCACCCCTCCACTTT. Its translation: CASLRQGNSPLHF.

The rearrangement links TRBV11-2 to TRBJ2-3; TRBD2 matches 9 bases. This CDR3 has 14 amino acids. Germline CDR1 reads SGHAT; CDR2 reads FQNNGV. Trimming cost V 3 bases and J 4 bases; bases outside gene matches: 2. CDR3 DNA sequence: TGTGCCAGCAGCTTGGGACTAGCCCCAGATACGCAGTATTTT. Its protein is CASSLGLAPDTQYF.

The J gene is TRBJ1-1, the V gene TRBV29-1, with D uncertain. The V gene lost 6 bases and the J gene lost 0 bases, with 8 bases spanning the gap. CDR3 length: 12 amino acids. Germline-derived CDR1 and CDR2 are SQVTM and ANQGSEA. The CDR3 spells CSVTRVNTEAFF. The CDR3, as DNA: TGCAGCGTCACGAGGGTGAACACTGAAGCTTTCTTT.

For the CDR3, the DNA is TGCGCCAGCAGCGGCGGGGACAGGGATAGGGTTTCGGGCTACACCTTC. The encoded protein is CASSGGDRDRVSGYTF. This chain links TRBV5-1 with TRBJ1-2, with 9 bases that match TRBD1. CDR1 is SGHRS and CDR2 is YFSETQ in the germline V gene. Unmatched junction bases numbered 15, after V lost 4 bases and J lost 8 bases. This CDR3 spans 16 amino acids.

The chain employs TRBV5-5 and TRBJ2-5; 7 bases map to TRBD2. The CDR3 contains 13 residues. In germline, CDR1 is SGHKS, CDR2 YYEKEE (reference sequence). V dropped 1 base and J dropped 5; count of bases not matched to a gene: 2. CDR3 protein: CASSLIGGETQYF. For the CDR3, the DNA is TGTGCCAGCAGCTTGATCGGGGGGGAGACCCAGTACTTC.

This clone appeared a single time. The chain combines TRBV5-1 with TRBJ2-5; 14 nucleotides align to TRBD2. V lost 3 bases and J lost 1; bases outside the gene matches: 2. Looked up from germline, CDR1 is SGHRS and CDR2 is YFSETQ. The CDR3 sequence is 16 residues long. The CDR3 protein is CASSSGLAGAQETQYF. CDR3 nucleotides: TGCGCCAGCAGCTCGGGACTAGCGGGGGCCCAAGAGACCCAGTACTTC.

The chain links TRBV2 to TRBJ2-1; no clear D gene. Trimming removed 6 bases from V and 5 bases from J, with 17 bases in between. The CDR3 runs to 15 residues. Germline CDR1 SNHLY, CDR2 FYNNEI. CDR3 loop: CASRPGGVNDNEQFF. The DNA of the CDR3 is TGTGCCAGCAGGCCCGGCGGAGTCAACGACAATGAGCAGTTCTTC.

The chain recombines TRBV7-3 with TRBJ2-2; 7 bases are shared with TRBD2. Germline CDR1 reads SGHTA; CDR2 reads FQGTGA. The junction had 9 bases not matched to a gene; V was cut back by 1 base and J by 4 bases. CDR3 size: 17 residues. CDR3 DNA sequence: TGTGCCAGCAGCTTAAGTCGGATGGCGGGAGCCACCGGGGAGCTGTTTTTT. Residues: CASSLSRMAGATGELFF.

The chain employs TRBV29-1 and TRBJ1-4, with 7 bases matching TRBD1. V shed 4 bases, J shed 8 bases, and the junction held 7 bases outside the gene matches. The germline gives CDR1 SQVTM, CDR2 ANQGSEA. The CDR3 runs 13 residues. The CDR3 DNA is TGCAGCGTTGGTTGGGGACAGCAAGAAAAACTGTTTTTT. Protein product: CSVGWGQQEKLFF.

V gene TRBV7-9 combines with J gene TRBJ2-5, with TRBD2 matching over 9 bases. Trimming at V came to 7 bases and at J to 2 bases, leaving 2 bases not matched to a gene. CDR1 and CDR2 (germline): SEHNR, FQNEAQ (reference sequence). CDR3 length equals 13 residues. CDR3 loop: CASTLAGQETQYF. The CDR3 nucleotides read TGTGCCAGCACTCTAGCGGGGCAAGAGACCCAGTACTTC.

The chain couples TRBV6-5 to TRBJ2-2; 9 bases fit TRBD1. Germline-derived CDR1 and CDR2 are MNHEY and SVGAGI. CDR3 length equals 15 residues. V was clipped by 8 bases and J by 0 bases; unmatched bases: 4. The CDR3 nucleotides are TGTGCCAGCGGACAGGGGCTAGCGAACACCGGGGAGCTGTTTTTT. Protein: CASGQGLANTGELFF.

This clone appeared once. This chain's CDR3 is CASSLRDTRYYEQYF. Here the CDR3 DNA reads TGTGCCAGCAGCCTACGGGACACCCGATACTACGAGCAGTACTTC. The chain employs TRBV11-2 and TRBJ2-7, with a weak D call TRBD1 (6 bases). The V gene lost 5 bases and the J gene lost 3 bases, with 17 bases spanning the gap. The germline gives CDR1 SGHAT, CDR2 FQNNGV. This CDR3 contains 15 residues. The variable domain in full, with the rest retrieved from reference TRBV11-2 and TRBJ2-7, is EAGVAQSPRYKIIEKRQSVAFWCNPISGHATLYWYQQILGQGPKLLIQFQNNGVVDDSQLPKDRFSAERLKGVDSTLKIQPAKLEDSAVYLCASSLRDTRYYEQYFGPGTRLTVT.

V gene TRBV7-9 combines with J gene TRBJ1-2; D gene unclear. CDR1 is SEHNR and CDR2 is FQNEAQ in the germline V gene (reference sequence). CDR3 length: 12 amino acids. Trimming cost V 1 base and J 8 bases, with 8 bases left between them. In DNA form, the CDR3 reads TGTGCCAGCAGCTTAGACGGCGGCGGCTACACCTTC. Translation gives CASSLDGGGYTF.